The 16 T cell receptor beta chains given below trace back to one sample, sequenced in a study of shared clonotypes between healthy human individuals. Assay used: immunoSEQ multiplex PCR; TCRdb lists only in-frame clones, some missing. The repertoire holds some 1 million clones, with more than 65% as singletons. Sequences were obtained from memory CD4+ T cells sorted from blood. Stated subset: CD45RA-negative fraction. The receptors here all came from a man between 18 and 29 years old in good health.

The chain uses TRBV10-3 and TRBJ2-3, with D tentatively TRBD2 (6 bases). Deletions cut 4 bases from V and 5 bases from J, with 7 bases between. The CDR3 covers 12 residues. The V gene's germline CDR1 is ENHRY and CDR2 SYGVKD. The CDR3 sequence: CAISGGEDTQYF. In nucleotides, the CDR3 is TGTGCCATCAGTGGCGGGGAAGATACGCAGTATTTT.

This clone was counted only a few times. The chain joins TRBV2 to TRBJ1-1; D call uncertain. CDR3 size: 12 residues. CDR1 and CDR2 (germline): SNHLY, FYNNEI. Trimming shortened V by 4 bases and J by 7 bases, and 10 bases separated the two germline ends. CDR3 in DNA: TGTGCCAGCAGTGGTATGGGTAATGAAGCTTTCTTT. Protein: CASSGMGNEAFF.

The CDR3 nucleotides read TGCGCCAGCAGCCGACACACTAGCGGGAGTGGCGATGAGCAGTTCTTC. Translating gives CASSRHTSGSGDEQFF. This chain uses TRBV4-3 with TRBJ2-1, with 11 nucleotides matching TRBD2. The ends lost 4 bases at V and 8 bases at J; junction bases unmatched: 10. The CDR3 runs 16 residues. CDR1 is LGHNA and CDR2 is YSLEER in the germline V gene.

The rearrangement uses TRBV5-1 and TRBJ1-5, with TRBD1 identical over 7 bases. Losses at the gene ends were 4 bases for V and 6 bases for J; bases not matched to a gene: 7. Germline CDR1 is SGHRS and CDR2 is YFSETQ. The CDR3 covers 14 residues. CDR3 DNA: TGCGCCAGCAGCCAACAGGGGATGGGTCAGCCCCAGCATTTT. Residues: CASSQQGMGQPQHF.

With regard to this clone: The same CDR3 can be traced to other DNA sequences in this sample. The chain couples TRBV10-3 to TRBJ2-2; D not certain. Trimming took 4 bases from V and 3 from J, leaving 3 bases between them. Germline CDR1 reads ENHRY; CDR2 reads SYGVKD. The CDR3 runs 12 residues. Written as DNA, the CDR3 is TGTGCCATCAGTGGACACACCGGGGAGCTGTTTTTT. This sequence encodes CAISGHTGELFF.

This clone has only a few counts. V is TRBV7-9 and J is TRBJ2-7; D is unresolved. The length of the CDR3 is 12 residues. The V end lost 6 bases, the J end lost 6 bases, and 12 bases lay between the germline ends. The germline V gene encodes CDR1 SEHNR and CDR2 FQNEAQ (reference sequence). The CDR3 loop is CASRQDFLEQYF. CDR3 DNA: TGTGCCAGCAGACAAGACTTCCTCGAGCAGTACTTC.

This clone has just a few counts. The chain has TRBV5-1 and TRBJ1-6, with D maybe TRBD1 (5 bases). The germline gives CDR1 SGHRS, CDR2 YFSETQ. The CDR3 runs 18 residues. Trimming took 0 bases from V and 2 from J, leaving 15 bases between them. The CDR3 region has the DNA TGCGCCAGCAGCTTGGCTCCTGGACACCAGACCTATAATTCACCCCTCCACTTT. It specifies CASSLAPGHQTYNSPLHF.

CDR3 in DNA: TGTGCCAGCAGCGAGACAGGGTTTTCTGGGGCCAACGTCCTGACTTTC. Translating gives CASSETGFSGANVLTF. The chain is built from TRBV7-8 and TRBJ2-6; TRBD1 matches 7 bases. V was clipped by 5 bases and J by 1 base; unmatched bases: 5. The CDR3 length is 16 residues. Germline V gene sequence: CDR1 SGHVS, CDR2 FQNEAQ.

This clone appeared many times. V is TRBV6-1 and J is TRBJ1-2; tentatively, D is TRBD1 (5 bases). CDR1 and CDR2 (germline): MNHNS, SASEGT. V dropped 7 bases and J dropped 3 bases, with 12 bases sitting between them. This CDR3 has 13 residues. The CDR3 protein is CASNPAGYYGYTF. The CDR3 bases are TGTGCCAGCAACCCCGCAGGGTACTATGGCTACACCTTC.

V gene TRBV11-2 combines with J gene TRBJ1-1, with 11 bases aligning to TRBD1. J was trimmed by 4 bases and V by 0 bases; bases with no gene match: 7. The CDR3 is made up of 17 amino acids. Germline values: CDR1 SGHAT, CDR2 FQNNGV. CDR3: CASSLDGDRGGSTEAFF. The DNA for the CDR3 is TGTGCCAGCAGCTTAGATGGGGACAGGGGGGGAAGCACTGAAGCTTTCTTT.

The rearrangement links TRBV27 to TRBJ2-1; TRBD1 might be the D (6 bases). V shed 4 bases and J shed 8 bases, with 18 bases lying between them. Germline CDR1 reads MNHEY; CDR2 reads SMNVEV (reference sequence). This CDR3 has 15 amino acids. CDR3 sequence (DNA): TGTGCCAGCAGTTCCCGACAGGTTTCACAGGATGAGCAGTTCTTC. Residues: CASSSRQVSQDEQFF.

In its sample, this clone was seen a few times. Other DNA sequences within the sample encode an identical CDR3. The V gene is TRBV5-1, the J gene TRBJ2-1; D is uncertain. Trimming pared 2 bases from V and 5 bases from J, leaving 2 bases between. Per the germline V gene, CDR1 is SGHRS and CDR2 is YFSETQ. The CDR3 runs to 11 residues. The CDR3 is CASSFNNEQFF. CDR3 in DNA: TGCGCCAGCAGCTTTAACAATGAGCAGTTCTTC.

This clone was detected many times. The chain has TRBV27 and TRBJ1-5, with D possibly TRBD1 on 5 matching bases. The CDR3 loop spans 13 amino acids. Trimming cost V 7 bases and J 6 bases, with 13 bases left between them. Germline CDR1 and CDR2: MNHEY and SMNVEV (reference sequence). CDR3 DNA: TGTGCCAGCACCGCGCAGAGGGGTCAGCCCCAGCATTTT. It specifies CASTAQRGQPQHF.

Only one count was recorded for this clone. The V call is TRBV2, the J call TRBJ2-5; D perhaps matches TRBD1 (6 bases). V gave up 6 bases and J gave up 5 bases, with 19 bases separating them. CDR3 length: 15 residues. Germline V CDR1 and CDR2: SNHLY, FYNNEI. The CDR3 here is CASSVDKGVWETQYF. The CDR3 DNA follows: TGTGCCAGCAGCGTTGACAAGGGGGTGTGGGAGACCCAGTACTTC.

The chain uses TRBV7-8 and TRBJ2-5; 8 bases align to TRBD1. The CDR3 loop spans 15 amino acids. V shed 5 bases and J 0 bases; nucleotides not matched to a gene: 5. Germline-derived CDR1 and CDR2 are SGHVS and FQNEAQ. This CDR3 reads CASSPGTGDQETQYF. CDR3 DNA: TGTGCCAGCAGCCCCGGGACAGGCGACCAAGAGACCCAGTACTTC.

This clone was detected only a few times. This chain connects TRBV5-1 to TRBJ2-1; 8 bases are a match to TRBD1. CDR1 and CDR2 (germline): SGHRS, YFSETQ. This CDR3 is 16 amino acids long. The trim removed 4 bases at V and 5 bases at J, leaving 11 bases unmatched. The CDR3 is CASSRGQDKGHNEQFF. Here the CDR3 DNA reads TGCGCCAGCAGCCGGGGACAGGATAAGGGCCACAATGAGCAGTTCTTC.